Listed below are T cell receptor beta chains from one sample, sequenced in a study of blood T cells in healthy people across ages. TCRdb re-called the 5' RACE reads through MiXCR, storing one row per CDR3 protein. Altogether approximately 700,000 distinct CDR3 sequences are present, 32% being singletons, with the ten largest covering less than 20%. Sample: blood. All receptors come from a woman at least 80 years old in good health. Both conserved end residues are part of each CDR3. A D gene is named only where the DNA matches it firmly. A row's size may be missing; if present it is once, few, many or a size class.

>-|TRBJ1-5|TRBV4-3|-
TGCGCCAGCAGCCAAGATTGGGCAGGGAGGCGTGTATATAGCAATCAGCCCCAGCATTTT
CASSQDWAGRRVYSNQPQHF
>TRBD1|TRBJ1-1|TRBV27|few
TGTGCCAGCAGTTCAAGACAGGGGTACACTGTAGCTTTCTTT
CASSSRQGYTVAFF
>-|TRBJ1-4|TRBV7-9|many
TGTGCCAGCAGCTTACGGGTCGGGCCGCTCGAAAAACTGTTTTTT
CASSLRVGPLEKLFF
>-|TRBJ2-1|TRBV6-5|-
TGTGCCAGCAGTTACGTTGGGAGCTCCTACAATGAGCAGTTCTTC
CASSYVGSSYNEQFF
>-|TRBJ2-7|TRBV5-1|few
TGCGCCAGCAGCTTGGAACTAGCTACCTACAATGAGCAGTACTTC
CASSLELATYNEQYF
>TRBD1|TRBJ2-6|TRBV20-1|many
TGCAGTGCTCTTACAGGGGAAGGGGCCAACGTCCTGACTTTC
CSALTGEGANVLTF
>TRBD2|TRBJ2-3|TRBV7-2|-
TGTGCCAGCAGCTTGGGACTAGCGGGGGGGTATAACACAGATACGCAGTATTTT
CASSLGLAGGYNTDTQYF
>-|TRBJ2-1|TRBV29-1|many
TGCAGCGTTACTCTGACCGGCAGCCCCTACAATGAGCAGTTCTTC
CSVTLTGSPYNEQFF
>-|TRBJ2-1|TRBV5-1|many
TGCGCCAGCAGCGAGCGACTACACAATGAGCAGTTCTTC
CASSERLHNEQFF
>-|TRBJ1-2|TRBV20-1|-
TGCAGTGCTGGAGATTTGATCTCCCCCTATGGCTACACCTTC
CSAGDLISPYGYTF
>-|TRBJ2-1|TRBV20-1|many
TGCAGTTACGGCGTCAATGAGCAGTTCTTC
CSYGVNEQFF
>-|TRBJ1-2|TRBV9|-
TGTGCCAGCAGCGTAGCGGCAGGGCCCTATGGCTACACCTTC
CASSVAAGPYGYTF
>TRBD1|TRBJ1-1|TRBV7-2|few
TGTGCCAGCAGCATCACAGGGGGGGGTTGTGCTGAAGCTTTCTTT
CASSITGGGCAEAFF
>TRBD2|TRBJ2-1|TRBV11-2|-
TGTGCCAGCAGCGAACTAGCGGCCTCCTACAATGAGCAGTTCTTC
CASSELAASYNEQFF
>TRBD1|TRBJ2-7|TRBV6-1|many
TGTGCCAGCATATTAAGACAGGGGGCTTACGAGCAGTACTTC
CASILRQGAYEQYF
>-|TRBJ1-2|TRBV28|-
TGTGCCAGCAGTTTGGTGGGGGCTAACTATGGCTACACCTTC
CASSLVGANYGYTF
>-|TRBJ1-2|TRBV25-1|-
TGTGCCAGCAGCAGGTGGTCGGGCGCGGACTATGGCTACACCTTC
CASSRWSGADYGYTF
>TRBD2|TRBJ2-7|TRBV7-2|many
TGTGCCAGCAGCCGTAGCGGGACTAGCGGGGTCTTCTACGAGCAGTACTTC
CASSRSGTSGVFYEQYF
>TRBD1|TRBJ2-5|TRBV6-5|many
TGTGCCAGCAGGGGCGGGATCGGGACAGGGGGGAACGGGCAGTACTTC
CASRGGIGTGGNGQYF
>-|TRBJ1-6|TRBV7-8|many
TGTGCCAGCAGCTTAGGCCACAATAATTCACCCCTCCACTTT
CASSLGHNNSPLHF
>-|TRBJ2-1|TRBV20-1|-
TGCAGTGCTGATTTCCCCAGGGGATTCTCCTGCGAGCAGTTCTTC
CSADFPRGFSCEQFF
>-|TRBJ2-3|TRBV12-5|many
TGTGCTAGTGGTTTGACTACGGGGGCAATCACAGATACGCAGTATTTT
CASGLTTGAITDTQYF
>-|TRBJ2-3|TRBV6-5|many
TGTGCCAGCAGTTACTCAACGGGGAGCACAGATACGCAGTATTTT
CASSYSTGSTDTQYF
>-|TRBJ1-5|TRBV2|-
TGTGCCAGCAGTGATAGGCAGGCTAGCAATCAGCCCCAGCATTTT
CASSDRQASNQPQHF
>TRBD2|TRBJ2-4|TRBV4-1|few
TGCGCCAGCGGCCAAGATCCATCGCGGGGGGCCGCAAACATTCAGTACTTC
CASGQDPSRGAANIQYF
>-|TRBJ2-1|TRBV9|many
TGTGCCAGCAGCAAGAGCGGACGGTACAATGAGCAGTTCTTC
CASSKSGRYNEQFF
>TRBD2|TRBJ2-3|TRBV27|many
TGTGCCAGCAGTTTTCGGACTAGCGGGGGGAATACGCAGTATTTT
CASSFRTSGGNTQYF
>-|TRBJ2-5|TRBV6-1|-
TGTGCCAGCGGTACTTGGGGGGCGCAGGAGACCCAGTACTTC
CASGTWGAQETQYF
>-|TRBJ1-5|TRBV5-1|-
TGCGCCAGCAGCCCTTTCGGGGGGGATCAGCCCCAGCATTTT
CASSPFGGDQPQHF
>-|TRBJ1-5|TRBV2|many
TGTGCCAGCAGTTCGTCAGCAATTGGGCCCCAGCATTTT
CASSSSAIGPQHF
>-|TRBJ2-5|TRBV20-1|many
TGCAGTGTGAGCAGGATCCAAGAGACCCAGTACTTC
CSVSRIQETQYF
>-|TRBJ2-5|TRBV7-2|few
-
CASSPDRGVHEQYFGYF
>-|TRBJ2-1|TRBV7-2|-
TGTGCCAGCAGCTTACAAGCGGGGAGGGGGGATGAGCAGTTCTTC
CASSLQAGRGDEQFF
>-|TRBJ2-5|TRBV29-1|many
TGCAGCGTTGATCTCTCCTCTGGGGAGACCCAGTACTTC
CSVDLSSGETQYF
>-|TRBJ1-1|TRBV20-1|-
TGCAGTGCTAGACCCCGCGCAGAAACTATGAACACTGAAGCTTTCTTT
CSARPRAETMNTEAFF
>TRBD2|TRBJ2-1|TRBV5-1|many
TGCGCCAGCAGCACGGGGGGGCGCTCCTACAATGAGCAGTTCTTC
CASSTGGRSYNEQFF
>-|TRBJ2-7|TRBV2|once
TGTGCCAGCAGGGGCCTCCGGGACGGCGCGTCCTACGAGCAGTACTTC
CASRGLRDGASYEQYF
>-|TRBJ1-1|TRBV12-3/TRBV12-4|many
TGTGCCAGCTCGGTCGCAGGTCGCGAAGCTTTCTTT
CASSVAGREAFF
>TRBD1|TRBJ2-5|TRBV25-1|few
TGTGCCAGCAGGGGTCCCGGGACAGGGCAAGAGGCCCAGTACTTC
CASRGPGTGQEAQYF